The 4 T cell receptor beta chains reported below all come from one sample, sequenced in a study of blood T cell repertoires in COVID-19 (dated by TCRdb to the early 2020s). Library preparation employed the immunoSEQ multiplex PCR assay. This immuneACCESS table, as held by TCRdb, lists in-frame sequences with V and J called but not all clones. Of the missing ones, under half trace to an unresolved V gene in checked studies; the others have no known cause. The sample includes 180,000 or so clones, with roughly 88% observed a single time. More than 3.5% of the sample goes to the ten largest clones. Sequenced: peripheral blood. The receptors originated from a woman aged 25 to 45 with acute or convalescent COVID-19.

The J gene is TRBJ1-3, the V gene TRBV11-3, with 7 bases matching TRBD1. Trimming cost V 6 bases and J 15 bases; bases outside gene matches: 11. This CDR3 region has 12 residues. The germline gives CDR1 SGHNT, CDR2 YENEEA. The CDR3 sequence: CASRNQTGEGYF. The CDR3 nucleotides are TGTGCCAGCAGGAATCAAACAGGGGAAGGATATTTT.

The chain carries TRBV11-3 and TRBJ2-2; D unclear. From germline, CDR1 is SGHNT and CDR2 YENEEA. The CDR3 is 15 residues long. The germline V and J ends were trimmed by 5 bases and 8 bases, with 18 bases remaining between them. The CDR3 DNA reads TGTGCCAGCAGCCCTAGACCGGGTCTCTGGGGGGAGCTGTTTTTT. Residues: CASSPRPGLWGELFF.

The table lists this clone with a count of one. The chain uses TRBV25-1 and TRBJ2-4; weak D call: TRBD1 (7 bases). The CDR3 is made up of 12 amino acids. Trimming cost V 6 bases and J 9 bases, with 12 bases left between them. CDR1 and CDR2 (germline): MGHDK, SYGVNS. The CDR3 nucleotides are TGTGCCAGCAGGTTCCAGGGGGGCATTCAGTACTTC. Protein: CASRFQGGIQYF.

V usage is TRBV5-4 and J usage is TRBJ2-7, with 9 bases fitting TRBD1. The CDR3 consists of 14 residues. Germline V gene lookup returns CDR1 SGHNT and CDR2 YYREEE (reference sequence). V shed 3 bases, J shed 3 bases, and the junction held 4 bases outside the gene matches. The CDR3 protein is CASSSDRGFYEQYF. For the CDR3, the DNA is TGTGCCAGCAGCTCGGACAGGGGCTTCTACGAGCAGTACTTC.